This TCR beta chain was found in a study of T cell responses to AZD1222 COVID-19 vaccine. CDR1 is DFQATT, CDR2 SNEGSKA, per germline (reference sequence). The CDR3 runs to 11 residues. Trimming removed 0 bases at V and 9 bases at J, with 8 bases between. Only in-frame clones appear in the TCRdb table, and some are missing; sequencing was by immunoSEQ multiplex PCR. The table lists roughly 140,000 clones, approximately 92% of them singletons. General study findings and limits: Spike as a whole was targeted by vaccine-associated CD4 TCRs, dominant at 160-218 and 743-854. Clonal diversity may have been underestimated, and the donors were mostly white British, with more females than males.

Of note for this clone: Its specificity is unknown.

The chain joins TRBV20-1 to TRBJ2-5; D gene unclear. The sample was peripheral blood, taken 28 days after the second AZD1222 dose. This TCR was recovered from an adult who received the AZD1222 COVID-19 vaccine. The CDR3 bases are TGCAGTGCTAGAGATCGGCCGGCCCAGTACTTC. This sequence encodes CSARDRPAQYF.